Shown below are 23 T cell receptor beta chains from a single sample sequenced in a study of neurological immune-mediated disorders. TCRdb called the 5' RACE reads again in MiXCR, with one record for every CDR3 protein. This sample yields 65,000 to 90,000 distinct CDR3 sequences, of which 10% are seen a single time; about 1.7% belongs to the top ten. Specimen: PBMCs. All receptors derive from a man aged 40-49 years in good health.

This clonotype was seen repeatedly, ten times or more. This sequence joins TRBV5-1 and TRBJ2-3, with 11 bases fitting TRBD2. V lost 3 bases, J lost 1 base, and 4 bases stayed unmatched. This CDR3 comprises 16 residues. Germline values: CDR1 SGHRS, CDR2 YFSETQ. CDR3 residues: CASSSSGGTGTDTQYF. CDR3 bases: TGCGCCAGCAGCTCTAGCGGGGGGACGGGCACAGATACGCAGTATTTT.

The sample holds many counts of this clonotype. The genes are TRBV5-5 and TRBJ2-1; 8 nucleotides align to TRBD2. From germline, CDR1 is SGHKS and CDR2 YYEKEE (reference sequence). The CDR3 is made up of 15 amino acids. Trimming cost V 4 bases and J 4 bases; bases outside gene matches: 7. Here the CDR3 reads CASSSSGSGYNEQFF. In DNA form, the CDR3 reads TGTGCCAGCAGCAGCAGCGGGAGTGGATACAATGAGCAGTTCTTC.

This clonotype has a count of ten or more. This chain links TRBV28 with TRBJ2-1; D gene unclear. V was shortened by 5 bases and J by 5 bases, with 4 bases between the two germline ends. This CDR3 comprises 11 residues. The germline V gene encodes CDR1 MDHEN and CDR2 SYDVKM. The CDR3 nucleotides are TGTGCCAGCAGTCTGAACAATGAGCAGTTCTTC. It is translated as CASSLNNEQFF.

This clonotype was seen repeatedly, ten times or more. CDR3 region: CASSPGTTEQFF. Written as DNA, the CDR3 is TGTGCCAGCAGTCCCGGGACCACCGAGCAGTTCTTC. This sequence joins TRBV7-9 and TRBJ2-1; D tentatively reads TRBD1 or TRBD2 (5 bases each). V lost 6 bases and J 10 bases, leaving 13 bases between the germline ends. This CDR3 has 12 amino acids. Germline V gene sequence: CDR1 SEHNR, CDR2 FQNEAQ (reference sequence).

The table lists this clonotype with many counts. The rearrangement uses TRBV27 and TRBJ1-1; tentatively, D is TRBD1 (5 bases). The CDR3 covers 14 residues. Germline CDR1 reads MNHEY; CDR2 reads SMNVEV (reference sequence). Trimming left V 5 bases short and J 1 base short, with 11 bases between. CDR3 in amino acids: CASSPGLANTEAFF. The CDR3, as DNA: TGTGCCAGCAGTCCGGGACTGGCGAACACTGAAGCTTTCTTT.

This clonotype showed up many times. CDR3 DNA: TGTGCCAGCAGCTTGGGACTAGCGGGGTATGGCACCGGGGAGCTGTTTTTT. This sequence encodes CASSLGLAGYGTGELFF. The gene calls are TRBV5-4 and TRBJ2-2; 11 positions agree with TRBD2. V shed 0 bases, J shed 4 bases, and the junction held 5 bases outside the gene matches. The CDR3 has 17 amino acids. Germline V gene sequence: CDR1 SGHNT, CDR2 YYREEE (reference sequence).

This clonotype was picked up many times. This chain joins TRBV12-3 or TRBV12-4 and TRBJ1-1, with a possible D match to TRBD1 (5 bases). This CDR3 spans 13 amino acids. V was shortened by 8 bases and J by 6 bases, with 16 bases between the two germline ends. The CDR3 here is CASLHGGEAEAFF. The CDR3, as DNA: TGTGCCAGCCTCCACGGGGGAGAGGCTGAAGCTTTCTTT.

Many counts were recorded for this clonotype. This chain uses TRBV28 with TRBJ1-2; TRBD1 matches at 7 bases. Trimming removed 4 bases from V and 1 base from J; junction bases left unmatched: 12. Looked up from germline, CDR1 is MDHEN and CDR2 is SYDVKM. The CDR3 totals 17 residues. As DNA, the CDR3 is TGTGCCAGCAGTTATAGGCCCGGGACAGCGATTAACTATGGCTACACCTTC. As protein: CASSYRPGTAINYGYTF.

This clonotype was counted ten times or more. The V call is TRBV5-6, the J call TRBJ2-5; tentatively, D is TRBD2 (7 bases). From germline, CDR1 is SGHDT and CDR2 YYEEEE. V lost 2 bases to trimming and J lost 5 bases, with 16 bases between them. The CDR3 is made up of 15 amino acids. CDR3: CASSFNGGPGETQYF. CDR3 nucleotides: TGTGCCAGCAGCTTCAACGGGGGGCCGGGGGAGACCCAGTACTTC.

This clonotype showed up many times. The chain employs TRBV6-5 and TRBJ2-1, with 7 bases fitting TRBD2. The CDR3 spans 14 residues. The J segment lost 3 bases and the V segment lost 4 bases, leaving 3 bases of the junction unmatched. The germline V gene encodes CDR1 MNHEY and CDR2 SVGAGI. The CDR3 sequence: CASSSAGDYNEQFF. The DNA for the CDR3 is TGTGCCAGCAGTTCCGCGGGGGACTACAATGAGCAGTTCTTC.

This clonotype occurred many times. The V gene is TRBV5-1, the J gene TRBJ2-3; D is undetermined. V dropped 2 bases and J dropped 1 base, with 8 bases sitting between them. Looked up from germline, CDR1 is SGHRS and CDR2 is YFSETQ. The CDR3 covers 14 residues. CDR3 bases: TGCGCCAGCAGCTTCCTGGCAGGCACAGATACGCAGTATTTT. This translates into CASSFLAGTDTQYF.

This clonotype was seen many times. V is TRBV10-3 and J is TRBJ2-7; TRBD1 aligns across 8 bases. The CDR3 consists of 12 residues. V lost 10 bases, J lost 3 bases, and 5 bases stayed unmatched. Germline V lookup: CDR1 ENHRY, CDR2 SYGVKD. The CDR3 sequence is CATRTGIYEQYF. The CDR3 nucleotides read TGTGCCACACGGACAGGGATCTACGAGCAGTACTTC.

In this sample, this clonotype turned up many times. This chain connects TRBV28 to TRBJ2-7; the D gene is possibly TRBD2 (5 bases). V was pared by 5 bases and J by 3 bases, with 14 bases between. CDR3 size: 14 residues. Germline assignment: CDR1 MDHEN and CDR2 SYDVKM. The CDR3 sequence is CASSVRVDGYEQYF. CDR3 in DNA: TGTGCCAGCAGTGTGAGGGTCGACGGCTACGAGCAGTACTTC.

This clonotype was detected ten times or more. The chain carries TRBV20-1 and TRBJ2-1, with a possible D match to TRBD2 (7 bases). Deletions cut 5 bases from V and 2 bases from J, with 10 bases between. Germline V gives CDR1 DFQATT, CDR2 SNEGSKA (reference sequence). The CDR3 covers 13 residues. This CDR3 is CSARGAPYNEQFF. The CDR3 DNA follows: TGCAGTGCTCGGGGGGCCCCCTACAATGAGCAGTTCTTC.

This clonotype has a count of ten or more. The chain's CDR3 is CASSLIQGDNEQFF. CDR3 DNA: TGTGCCAGCAGCTTAATTCAAGGAGACAATGAGCAGTTCTTC. This chain connects TRBV7-9 to TRBJ2-1; D ambiguous. In germline, CDR1 is SEHNR, CDR2 FQNEAQ (reference sequence). The V end lost 2 bases, the J end lost 5 bases, and 10 bases lay between the germline ends. This CDR3 comprises 14 residues.

The count of this clonotype is one. Just one base apart from a much larger clone, this may be a read error. Here the CDR3 omits its conserved ending phenylalanine or tryptophan, so a read error is the likely source. This sequence joins TRBV20-1 and TRBJ2-7; D might be TRBD1 or TRBD2, each matching 7 bases. The CDR3 is made up of 14 amino acids. V shed 4 bases and J shed 4 bases, with 17 bases lying between them. The germline V gene encodes CDR1 DFQATT and CDR2 SNEGSKA (reference sequence). CDR3 region: CSATAGRGGYEQYL. The CDR3 nucleotides are TGCAGTGCTACGGCGGGCAGGGGGGGTTACGAGCAGTACTTA.

In its sample, this clonotype was seen many times. This chain joins TRBV20-1 and TRBJ2-6, with a tentative D call TRBD2 (5 bases). Per the germline V gene, CDR1 is DFQATT and CDR2 is SNEGSKA (reference sequence). The CDR3 extends over 13 amino acids. Trimming removed 3 bases at V and 2 bases at J, with 5 bases between. CDR3 sequence: CSASGAGANVLTF. In DNA, the CDR3 is TGCAGTGCTAGCGGGGCTGGGGCCAACGTCCTGACTTTC.

This clonotype was seen at least ten times. This chain joins TRBV29-1 and TRBJ2-2, with unresolved D. V lost 4 bases to trimming and J lost 1 base, with 4 bases between them. This CDR3 contains 12 residues. Germline V gives CDR1 SQVTM, CDR2 ANQGSEA. The CDR3 region has the DNA TGCAGCGTTGTGGGGAACACCGGGGAGCTGTTTTTT. As protein: CSVVGNTGELFF.

This clonotype showed up many times. The chain couples TRBV24-1 to TRBJ2-1, with 12 nucleotides matching TRBD2. CDR1 and CDR2 from the germline V gene are KGHDR and SFDVKD. V lost 10 bases and J lost 9; bases outside the gene matches: 12. The CDR3 runs 15 residues. CDR3 loop: CATSGGGLAGSEQFF. CDR3 bases: TGTGCCACTTCCGGCGGAGGACTAGCGGGAAGTGAGCAGTTCTTC.

This clonotype has ten or more counts. The genes are TRBV29-1 and TRBJ2-7, with TRBD1 matching 7 bases. CDR1 and CDR2 (germline): SQVTM, ANQGSEA. V was clipped by 0 bases and J by 3 bases; unmatched bases: 5. The CDR3 extends over 14 amino acids. DNA for the CDR3: TGCAGCGTTGAAGATCGGGCAGGGGGCTACGAGCAGTACTTC. It codes for CSVEDRAGGYEQYF.

This chain uses TRBV28 with TRBJ1-1; 11 bases map to TRBD1. Germline V gives CDR1 MDHEN, CDR2 SYDVKM. The CDR3 is 14 amino acids. Trimming at V came to 6 bases and at J to 11 bases, leaving 11 bases not matched to a gene. CDR3 sequence (DNA): TGTGCCAGCAGCGCCGGGACAGGGGGGTCCGGGGCTTTCTTT. Translation gives CASSAGTGGSGAFF.

This clonotype was observed at least ten times. The V and J genes are TRBV3-1 and TRBJ2-1, with TRBD2 matching 11 bases. CDR1 is LGHDT and CDR2 is YNNKEL in the germline V gene (reference sequence). Losses at the gene ends were 0 bases for V and 9 bases for J; bases not matched to a gene: 7. CDR3 length: 16 residues. The CDR3 sequence is CASSQDLAGGLREQFF. Written as DNA, the CDR3 is TGTGCCAGCAGCCAAGATCTAGCGGGAGGCTTGCGTGAGCAGTTCTTC.

This clonotype showed up many times. The CDR3 DNA is TGCAGTGCTAGAGAGGGGAGCTCCTATAATTCACCCCTCCACTTT. This gives the protein CSAREGSSYNSPLHF. This chain connects TRBV20-1 to TRBJ1-6; D remains ambiguous. The CDR3 contains 15 residues. V was clipped by 0 bases and J by 0 bases, with 6 bases between them. Germline V gives CDR1 DFQATT, CDR2 SNEGSKA (reference sequence).